This T cell receptor beta chain was observed in a study of a mutant IDH1 vaccine in newly diagnosed glioma. In the study overall: Vaccinations were initiated 4-6 weeks following radiotherapy alone, or were given together with temozolomide cycles. Among treated patients, approximately 60% were male and about 40% female, and mean age was approximately 40 years. Patients arrived already treated with radiotherapy, temozolomide, or both, most having had both.

Repertoires were generated with immunoSEQ multiplex PCR, while TCRdb's copy carries only in-frame clones and drops some. The sample holds 30,000 to 35,000 clones; 90% are singletons and the top ten take around 21%. Regarding time point: week 11, during vaccination. Vaccine doses each comprised 300 ug of mutant IDH1 20-mer peptide, with topical imiquimod. The study's findings and limits: Pseudoprogression appeared independent of alterations in top peripheral clonotypes.

This CDR3 has 15 amino acids. The germline V gene encodes CDR1 PRHDT and CDR2 FYEKMQ (reference sequence). Trimming pared 4 bases from V and 2 bases from J, leaving 12 bases between. To note about this clone: Its antigen remains unknown.

This sequence joins TRBV13 and TRBJ2-1, with D maybe TRBD2 (6 bases). This receptor was taken from a man younger than 35 with glioma. The source was PBMCs, collected from a glioma patient whose treatment included an IDH1 peptide vaccine. CDR3 in DNA: TGTGCCAGCAGCTCAACTAGCTACCCCTACAATGAGCAGTTCTTC. This sequence encodes CASSSTSYPYNEQFF.